This entry is about one TCR beta chain. CDR1 is SQVTM and CDR2 is ANQGSEA in the germline V gene. This CDR3 comprises 14 residues. Trimming shortened V by 5 bases and J by 1 base, and 13 bases separated the two germline ends. This entry belongs to a study of blood T cell repertoires in COVID-19. Study as a whole: Acute and convalescent COVID-19 specimens originated in the United States, Italy and Spain. T cells, B-cell-depleted T cells, or PBMCs provided the cDNA or gDNA that served as material.

Per the study methods: It was from reference gene primer amplification that nucleated cell counts were estimated. The data were produced by immunoSEQ multiplex PCR, yet TCRdb's version contains in-frame clones alone and is incomplete. V, J and clone size reflect that table, while D and trimming were determined from the DNA. The data contain about 74,000 clones, 80% to 90% of them singletons. The chain is built from TRBV29-1 and TRBJ2-3; D is perhaps TRBD2 (6 bases). The clonotype originates from a woman over 75 with active or convalescent COVID-19. The specimen was peripheral blood. The CDR3 sequence: CSVMGRRGTDTQYF. As DNA, the CDR3 is TGCAGCGTTATGGGGAGGCGGGGCACAGATACGCAGTATTTT.